The 22 T cell receptor beta chains below come from one sample, sequenced in a study of early stage breast cancer tumors. The repertoire was sequenced with immunoSEQ multiplex PCR; TCRdb's copy has only in-frame clones and lacks some. Among 25,000 to 35,000 clones listed, roughly 77% were seen once. The material sequenced was breast tumor tissue. The receptors were sampled from a person aged 30-39 years with breast cancer.

V and J are TRBV7-9 and TRBJ2-4, with 8 bases that match TRBD1. Germline assignment: CDR1 SEHNR and CDR2 FQNEAQ (reference sequence). The CDR3 sequence is 16 residues long. Losses at the gene ends were 7 bases for V and 2 bases for J; bases not matched to a gene: 10. The CDR3 DNA is TGTGCCAGCAACAGCCGGGACAGGCTTTCCAAAAACATTCAGTACTTC. Translating it yields CASNSRDRLSKNIQYF.

This clone was counted between two and nine times. The chain links TRBV5-1 to TRBJ2-7; no firm D call. The V gene lost 4 bases and the J gene lost 3 bases, with 8 bases spanning the gap. CDR1 is SGHRS, CDR2 YFSETQ, per germline. CDR3 length: 12 residues. The CDR3 sequence: CASSLSGYEQYF. DNA for the CDR3: TGCGCCAGCAGCCTATCAGGCTACGAGCAGTACTTC.

There are a few counts of this clone. This chain links TRBV23-1 with TRBJ2-7; D uncertain. TRBV23-1 is treated as an ORF (open reading frame) with a function not yet certain. V was pared by 7 bases and J by 1 base, with 11 bases between. CDR3 length: 13 amino acids. The CDR3 region has the DNA TGCGCCAGCAACGAAGGGCGGTCCTACGAGCAGTACTTC. Its translation: CASNEGRSYEQYF.

For the CDR3, the DNA is TGCGCCAGCAGCCCAGGACTAGGGCCTTACGAGCAGTACTTC. Translating gives CASSPGLGPYEQYF. V gene TRBV4-3 combines with J gene TRBJ2-7, with 7 bases identical to TRBD2. After removal of 4 bases from V and 4 bases from J, the junction contained 7 bases not matched to a gene. The CDR3 has 14 residues. From germline, CDR1 is LGHNA and CDR2 YSLEER.

The chain recombines TRBV7-9 with TRBJ2-1; 7 bases are a match to TRBD1. Germline lookup yields CDR1 SEHNR and CDR2 FQNEAQ (reference sequence). This CDR3 is 15 amino acids long. Trimming at V came to 5 bases and at J to 4 bases, leaving 8 bases not matched to a gene. The CDR3 region is CASSTRGYGYNEQFF. CDR3 nucleotides: TGTGCCAGCAGCACCAGGGGGTATGGGTACAATGAGCAGTTCTTC.

This clone was seen only a few times. Here the CDR3 reads CASSPGPYYEQYF. For the CDR3, the DNA is TGTGCCAGCAGCCCCGGGCCATACTACGAGCAGTACTTC. V gene TRBV11-2 combines with J gene TRBJ2-7; no clear D. The CDR3 is made up of 13 amino acids. Germline-derived CDR1 and CDR2 are SGHAT and FQNNGV. V was shortened by 5 bases and J by 3 bases, with 11 bases between the two germline ends.

This chain links TRBV29-1 with TRBJ2-7, with 11 bases aligning to TRBD2. CDR3 length: 15 amino acids. The germline gives CDR1 SQVTM, CDR2 ANQGSEA. V lost 4 bases and J lost 2; bases outside the gene matches: 7. CDR3 nucleotide sequence: TGCAGCGTTGGGGGGGAACTAGCGGGAGCCTACGAGCAGTACTTC. Translating gives CSVGGELAGAYEQYF.

CDR3 loop: CSAFNTGNQYF. CDR3 nucleotides: TGCAGTGCATTTAACACAGGAAATCAGTACTTC. This chain uses TRBV20-1 with TRBJ2-4, with D tentatively TRBD1 (5 bases). The germline V gene has CDR1 DFQATT and CDR2 SNEGSKA (reference sequence). The germline V and J ends were trimmed by 6 bases and 12 bases, with 15 bases remaining between them. CDR3 length equals 11 residues.

As DNA, the CDR3 is TGTGCCAGCATCCAGGGGGCAGGGAACACTGAAGCTTTCTTT. Its protein product is CASIQGAGNTEAFF. This chain joins TRBV11-2 and TRBJ1-1, with 8 bases matching TRBD1. The V gene's germline CDR1 is SGHAT and CDR2 FQNNGV. CDR3 length equals 14 residues. The junction had 5 bases not matched to a gene; V was cut back by 7 bases and J by 1 base.

The rearrangement uses TRBV5-5 and TRBJ2-3, with 10 bases matching TRBD2. Germline V lookup: CDR1 SGHKS, CDR2 YYEKEE (reference sequence). The ends lost 0 bases at V and 2 bases at J; junction bases unmatched: 3. The CDR3 consists of 16 residues. CDR3 bases: TGTGCCAGCAGCTTGGCTAGCGGGAGTAACACAGATACGCAGTATTTT. Translation gives CASSLASGSNTDTQYF. Full variable domain (outside the CDR3, taken from reference TRBV5-5 and TRBJ2-3): DAGVTQSPTHLIKTRGQQVTLRCSPISGHKSVSWYQQVLGQGPQFIFQYYEKEERGRGNFPDRFSARQFPNYSSELNVNALLLGDSALYLCASSLASGSNTDTQYFGPGTRLTVL.

V gene TRBV19 combines with J gene TRBJ1-2, with D perhaps TRBD1 (5 bases). The length of the CDR3 is 15 residues. The ends were cut back, 2 bases at V and 2 bases at J, with 12 bases in the middle. Per the germline V gene, CDR1 is LNHDA and CDR2 is SQIVND (reference sequence). CDR3: CASSIRGSRNYGYTF. The CDR3 coding sequence is TGTGCCAGTAGTATAAGGGGATCAAGGAACTATGGCTACACCTTC.

The chain recombines TRBV9 with TRBJ1-3; possible D gene TRBD1, 6 bases. Trimming left V 4 bases short and J 3 bases short, with 14 bases between. Germline CDR1 reads SGDLS; CDR2 reads YYNGEE. The CDR3 consists of 15 residues. CDR3 loop: CASSPAGEFGNTIYF. CDR3 DNA: TGTGCCAGCAGCCCGGCAGGGGAATTTGGAAACACCATATATTTT.

This clone was detected a few times. This chain connects TRBV11-3 to TRBJ2-3, with 8 nucleotides matching TRBD1. The CDR3 has 15 residues. The germline gives CDR1 SGHNT, CDR2 YENEEA. V trimming: 5 bases; J trimming: 2 bases; junction bases outside the gene matches: 6. The CDR3, as DNA: TGTGCCAGCAGCCTGGGACAGGCCTACACAGATACGCAGTATTTT. Translating it yields CASSLGQAYTDTQYF.

The V gene is TRBV6-1, the J gene TRBJ1-5; 7 bases line up with TRBD1. The CDR3 consists of 14 residues. V lost 7 bases and J lost 0; bases outside the gene matches: 3. CDR1 and CDR2 (germline): MNHNS, SASEGT. The CDR3 protein is CASMGQTSNQPQHF. CDR3 in DNA: TGTGCCAGCATGGGACAGACTAGCAATCAGCCCCAGCATTTT.

This chain joins TRBV15 and TRBJ2-7, with D perhaps matching TRBD2 (5 bases). The CDR3 is 15 amino acids. Germline-derived CDR1 and CDR2 are LNHNV and YYDKDF (reference sequence). Trimming left V 0 bases short and J 6 bases short, with 15 bases between. CDR3: CATSRDRASRSEQYF. The CDR3 coding sequence is TGTGCCACCAGCAGAGATCGGGCTAGCAGGTCCGAGCAGTACTTC. Complete variable domain (other parts from reference TRBV15 and TRBJ2-7): DAMVIQNPRYQVTQFGKPVTLSCSQTLNHNVMYWYQQKSSQAPKLLFHYYDKDFNNEADTPDNFQSRRPNTSFCFLDIRSPGLGDTAMYLCATSRDRASRSEQYFGPGTRLTVT.

The chain carries TRBV19 and TRBJ2-6; D possibly corresponds to TRBD1 (5 bases). Germline CDR1 reads LNHDA; CDR2 reads SQIVND (reference sequence). The CDR3 consists of 14 residues. V was clipped by 10 bases and J by 4 bases, with 14 bases between them. CDR3 protein: CATLQGFGANVLTF. The CDR3 DNA is TGTGCCACCCTCCAGGGCTTCGGGGCCAACGTCCTGACTTTC.

The chain employs TRBV19 and TRBJ1-3; maybe TRBD1 (5 bases). Germline assignment: CDR1 LNHDA and CDR2 SQIVND (reference sequence). Between the trimmed V and J ends, which lost 1 base and 4 bases, there was a span of 14 bases. The CDR3 extends over 16 amino acids. The DNA for the CDR3 is TGTGCCAGTAGTATAGGGGACGTATTTCGAGGAAACACCATATATTTT. It encodes CASSIGDVFRGNTIYF.

The chain links TRBV19 to TRBJ2-2, with 13 bases aligning to TRBD2. Germline V lookup: CDR1 LNHDA, CDR2 SQIVND (reference sequence). This CDR3 is 18 amino acids long. The ends lost 7 bases at V and 0 bases at J; junction bases unmatched: 8. The CDR3: CASIRTGLAGPNTGELFF. DNA for the CDR3: TGTGCCAGTATCCGGACGGGACTAGCGGGACCGAACACCGGGGAGCTGTTTTTT.

Worth noting for this clone: An end of the junction does not agree with germline; a read error may underlie this. The chain uses TRBV7-7 and TRBJ1-4; unclear D gene. Germline lookup yields CDR1 SSHAT and CDR2 FNYEAQ (reference sequence). This CDR3 spans 14 amino acids. CDR3 DNA sequence: TGTGCTAGCAGCGCCACTGATAAGGCTGAAAAACTGTTTTTT. It codes for CASSATDKAEKLFF.

The count of this clone is one. The chain is built from TRBV20-1 and TRBJ2-1; no definite D call. CDR1 and CDR2 from the germline V gene are DFQATT and SNEGSKA (reference sequence). The CDR3 runs 11 residues. Trimming stripped 5 bases from V and 5 bases from J, with 7 bases between. CDR3 bases: TGCAGTGCTCATAGTAACAATGAGCAGTTCTTC. Its translation is CSAHSNNEQFF.

V usage is TRBV5-1 and J usage is TRBJ2-1; TRBD2 matches at 9 bases. The CDR3 length is 14 residues. Germline CDR1 is SGHRS and CDR2 is YFSETQ. The V segment lost 4 bases and the J segment 8 bases; nucleotides outside the gene matches: 7. CDR3 sequence reads: CASSEGLAADEQFF. In DNA, the CDR3 is TGCGCCAGCAGCGAGGGACTAGCAGCCGATGAGCAGTTCTTC.

This clone has only a few counts. A junction boundary mismatches the germline segment, possibly from a read error. Additional DNA sequences in this sample encode the identical CDR3. This chain connects TRBV18 to TRBJ2-5; D unresolved. Germline V gives CDR1 KGHSH, CDR2 LQKENI. The CDR3 has 11 residues. CDR3 DNA sequence: TGTGCCAGCTCCCCACAAGAGACCCAGTACTTC. Translated, it gives CASSPQETQYF.